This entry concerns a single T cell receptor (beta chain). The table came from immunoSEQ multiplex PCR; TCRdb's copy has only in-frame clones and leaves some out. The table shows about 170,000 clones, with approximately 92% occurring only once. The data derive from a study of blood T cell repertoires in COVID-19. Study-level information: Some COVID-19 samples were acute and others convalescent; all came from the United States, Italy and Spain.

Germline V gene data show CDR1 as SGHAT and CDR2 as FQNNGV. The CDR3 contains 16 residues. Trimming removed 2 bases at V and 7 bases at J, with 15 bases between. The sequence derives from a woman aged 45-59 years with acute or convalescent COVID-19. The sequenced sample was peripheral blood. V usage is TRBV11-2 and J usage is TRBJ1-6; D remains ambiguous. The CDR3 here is CASSLRAGLKNSPLHF. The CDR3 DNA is TGTGCCAGCAGCTTACGGGCAGGACTGAAGAATTCACCCCTCCACTTT.